The clone carrying this TCR beta chain is medium-sized within its sample. The antigen remains undetermined. This entry is derived from a study of metastatic and nonmetastatic thyroid tumors. Points from the study as a whole: Compared with benign nodules, malignant thyroid tumors were reported to have significantly higher TCR beta diversity in both blood and tumor.

Nobody among the patients had been given any treatment before thyroid surgery. CDR3 length equals 13 residues. V was trimmed by 7 bases and J by 0 bases, leaving 13 bases between them. Germline assignment: CDR1 SQVTM and CDR2 ANQGSEA. TCRdb redid the clone calls on the PCR reads using MiXCR. The sample holds roughly 20,000 clones, approximately 15% seen once. This TCR derives from a female donor with papillary thyroid cancer or a benign thyroid nodule (not recorded which). Some clones in this sample may be carry-over from other donors' samples. The sequencing input was tumor tissue. V is TRBV29-1 and J is TRBJ2-7, with a weak D call TRBD1 (6 bases). The CDR3: CSAVRGNSYEQYF. Here the CDR3 DNA reads TGCAGCGCGGTCAGGGGAAACTCCTACGAGCAGTACTTC.